The T cell receptor (beta chain) described here comes from a study of blood T cell repertoires in COVID-19. Study context: The samples span acute and convalescent COVID-19 from the United States, Italy and Spain.

Seattle patients were enrolled while actively infected and followed longitudinally. Authors' processing steps: Reference gene primer amplification in the assay estimated nucleated cell counts. Measured with immunoSEQ multiplex PCR; TCRdb has only the in-frame clones, and not every one. Clone size and the V and J calls come from that table; the DNA yielded D and trimming. Among roughly 180,000 clones listed, approximately 80% were seen once. This clone came up once. The CDR3 runs to 14 residues. The germline V gene encodes CDR1 MNHEY and CDR2 SVGEGT. Trimming cost V 3 bases and J 1 base, with 9 bases left between them.

The source material was peripheral blood. This clonotype originated in a woman aged 40 to 55 with COVID-19, enrolled during active disease. This sequence joins TRBV6-2 or TRBV6-3 and TRBJ2-5; D may be TRBD1 (5 bases). Here the CDR3 reads CASSYSDSQETQYF. Written as DNA, the CDR3 is TGTGCCAGCAGTTATAGTGACAGCCAAGAGACCCAGTACTTC.